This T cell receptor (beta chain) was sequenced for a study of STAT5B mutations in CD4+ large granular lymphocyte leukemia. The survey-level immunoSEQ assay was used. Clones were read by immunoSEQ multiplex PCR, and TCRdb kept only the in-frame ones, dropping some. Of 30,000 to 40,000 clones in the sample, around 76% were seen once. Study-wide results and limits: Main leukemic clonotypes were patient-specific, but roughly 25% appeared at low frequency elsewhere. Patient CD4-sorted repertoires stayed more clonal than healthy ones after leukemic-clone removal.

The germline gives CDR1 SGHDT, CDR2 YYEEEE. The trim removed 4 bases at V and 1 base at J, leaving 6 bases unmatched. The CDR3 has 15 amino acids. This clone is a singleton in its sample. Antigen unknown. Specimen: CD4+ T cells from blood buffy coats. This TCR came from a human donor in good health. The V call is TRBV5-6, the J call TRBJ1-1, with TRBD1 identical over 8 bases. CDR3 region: CASSIYRGRNTEAFF. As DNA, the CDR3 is TGTGCCAGCAGCATATACAGGGGGAGGAACACTGAAGCTTTCTTT.